The 20 T cell receptor beta chains below come from one sample, sequenced in a study of Graves' ophthalmopathy and Graves' hyperthyroidism. Amplification of TCR beta CDR3 regions used RNA transcripts. Second-round multiplex PCR followed a first-round RT-PCR using HTBI primers. TCRdb re-derived calls from the multiplex PCR reads in MiXCR, one entry per CDR3 protein. The table has 650,000 to 800,000 distinct CDR3 sequences, 35% to 50% seen once. Specimen: peripheral blood. The origin of the receptors is an adult man with Graves' ophthalmopathy.

This clonotype has only a few counts. The chain joins TRBV12-3 or TRBV12-4 to TRBJ2-2; D gene uncertain. The CDR3 runs 14 residues. The germline V and J ends were trimmed by 5 bases and 3 bases, with 10 bases remaining between them. CDR3 sequence reads: CASSRTDDTGELFF. The CDR3 nucleotides read TGTGCCAGCAGTCGGACCGATGACACCGGGGAGCTGTTTTTT.

In this sample, this clonotype turned up a few times. CDR3 in amino acids: CASSLGWAGNTGELFF. CDR3 coding DNA: TGTGCCAGCAGCTTGGGATGGGCAGGGAACACCGGGGAGCTGTTTTTT. The rearrangement uses TRBV5-5 and TRBJ2-2; D gene uncertain. Germline V lookup: CDR1 SGHKS, CDR2 YYEKEE (reference sequence). The V end was cut by 0 bases, the J end by 1 base, with 10 bases between. The CDR3 consists of 16 residues.

This clonotype came up once. The V gene is TRBV7-2, the J gene TRBJ2-3; TRBD2 agrees at 8 bases. Trimming took 7 bases from V and 2 from J; bases not matched to a gene: 11. Germline assignment: CDR1 SGHTA and CDR2 FQGNSA. The CDR3 runs 16 residues. The chain's CDR3 is CASTLLAGRNTDTQYF. Here the CDR3 DNA reads TGTGCCAGCACCCTCTTAGCGGGGAGAAACACAGATACGCAGTATTTT.

J is TRBJ1-1 and V is TRBV5-1; maybe TRBD1 (5 bases). This CDR3 has 12 amino acids. CDR1 is SGHRS, CDR2 YFSETQ, per germline. V lost 6 bases, J lost 2 bases, and 8 bases lay in between. The CDR3 DNA reads TGCGCCAGCACCCGGGACAACACTGAAGCTTTCTTT. Protein: CASTRDNTEAFF.

This clonotype came up many times. The chain has TRBV5-8 and TRBJ1-1; TRBD1 matches 7 bases. The CDR3 extends over 17 amino acids. V lost 2 bases to trimming and J lost 0 bases; unmatched junction nucleotides: 10. CDR1 and CDR2 (germline): SGHTS, YDEGEE. DNA of the CDR3: TGTGCCAGCAGCTTCTACAGGGGTCCAAGACTGAACACTGAAGCTTTCTTT. Translation gives CASSFYRGPRLNTEAFF.

Many counts were recorded for this clonotype. The chain has TRBV5-4 and TRBJ1-1, with 9 positions matching TRBD1. CDR3 length: 15 amino acids. Germline loops: CDR1 SGHNT, CDR2 YYREEE (reference sequence). The J segment lost 5 bases and the V segment lost 4 bases, leaving 9 bases of the junction unmatched. CDR3 DNA: TGTGCCAGCAGCATTTGGACAGGGGTTAGTACTGAAGCTTTCTTT. Translating it yields CASSIWTGVSTEAFF.

This clonotype has just a few counts. The genes are TRBV28 and TRBJ1-1, with no clear D. V shed 3 bases and J shed 1 base, with 12 bases lying between them. The CDR3 sequence is 15 residues long. CDR1 and CDR2 from the germline V gene are MDHEN and SYDVKM. This CDR3 is CASSLTSPGNTEAFF. The DNA of the CDR3 is TGTGCCAGCAGTTTGACATCACCGGGGAACACTGAAGCTTTCTTT.

On this clonotype itself: This may be a read error, as it is one base from a much larger clone. The rearrangement joins TRBV2 to TRBJ2-5; 8 bases fit TRBD2. The germline V gene encodes CDR1 SNHLY and CDR2 FYNNEI. V lost 0 bases to trimming and J lost 2 bases; unmatched junction nucleotides: 2. The CDR3 is 15 residues long. CDR3 in amino acids: CASSEASGEQETQYF. The CDR3 DNA reads as TGTGCCAGCAGTGAAGCTAGCGGGGAGCAAGAGACCCAGTACTTC.

The rearrangement joins TRBV10-3 to TRBJ2-7; D might be TRBD1 or TRBD2, each matching 6 bases. The CDR3 contains 16 residues. In germline, CDR1 is ENHRY, CDR2 SYGVKD. Trimming removed 10 bases at V and 4 bases at J, with 26 bases between. The CDR3 spells CASQKGGRSPSYEQYF. The CDR3 DNA reads as TGTGCCAGCCAGAAAGGGGGGCGCTCTCCCTCGTACGAGCAGTACTTC.

As for this clonotype: This may be a read error: a much more frequent sequence differs by one nucleotide. This rearrangement joins TRBV7-2 to TRBJ2-5, with D perhaps TRBD2 (6 bases). Germline-derived CDR1 and CDR2 are SGHTA and FQGNSA. Trimming took 5 bases from V and 2 from J, leaving 18 bases between them. The CDR3 is 16 residues long. In DNA, the CDR3 is TGTGCCAGCAGCCCGGGACTCCCAATGGGGCAAGAGACCCAGTACTTC. It is translated as CASSPGLPMGQETQYF.

The genes are TRBV25-1 and TRBJ1-2, with no clear D. V was shortened by 8 bases and J by 8 bases, with 18 bases between the two germline ends. The V gene's germline CDR1 is MGHDK and CDR2 SYGVNS. The CDR3 has 13 amino acids. CDR3 loop: CASVGEDTIGYTF. The CDR3, as DNA: TGTGCCAGCGTTGGGGAGGATACGATCGGCTACACCTTC.

This clonotype was detected ten times or more. This chain's CDR3 is CSARGQGSTNEKLFF. For the CDR3, the DNA is TGCAGTGCTAGGGGGCAGGGGAGCACTAATGAAAAACTGTTTTTT. The chain couples TRBV20-1 to TRBJ1-4; D possibly corresponds to TRBD1 (6 bases). The CDR3 covers 15 residues. Trimming removed 3 bases from V and 2 bases from J, with 13 bases in between. Germline CDR1 DFQATT, CDR2 SNEGSKA (reference sequence).

This clonotype came up many times. The rearrangement links TRBV10-3 to TRBJ2-2, with D maybe TRBD2 (5 bases). The ends were cut back, 0 bases at V and 0 bases at J, with 14 bases in the middle. Germline values: CDR1 ENHRY, CDR2 SYGVKD. The length of the CDR3 is 18 residues. The CDR3 reads CAISESSANSANTGELFF. CDR3 in DNA: TGTGCCATCAGTGAGTCTAGCGCGAACTCCGCGAACACCGGGGAGCTGTTTTTT.

Points on this clonotype: Likely a read error: the CDR3 ends without its conserved phenylalanine or tryptophan. The CDR3, as DNA: TGCAGCGTTGTCGTGCACACTGAAGCTTTCAAA. It yields the protein CSVVVHTEAFK. The V and J genes are TRBV29-1 and TRBJ1-1; no firm D call. This CDR3 comprises 11 residues. Germline V CDR1 and CDR2: SQVTM, ANQGSEA. Trimming left V 4 bases short and J 3 bases short, with 6 bases between.

Concerning this clonotype: A clone one base away is much larger, so this may be a read error. The rearrangement uses TRBV20-1 and TRBJ2-5; 8 nucleotides line up with TRBD2. Germline V gene data show CDR1 as DFQATT and CDR2 as SNEGSKA (reference sequence). CDR3 length: 15 residues. This CDR3 reads CSAREAGDVRETQHF. The CDR3 bases are TGCAGTGCTAGAGAAGCGGGGGACGTCCGGGAGACCCAGCACTTC.

This chain links TRBV24-1 with TRBJ2-5; 9 positions agree with TRBD1. Germline values: CDR1 KGHDR, CDR2 SFDVKD. The CDR3 sequence is 15 residues long. V shed 5 bases and J 4 bases; nucleotides not matched to a gene: 7. The CDR3 region has the DNA TGTGCCACCAGTGGTTGGGACAGGGAGGGAGAGACCCAGTACTTC. Its translation: CATSGWDREGETQYF.

As concerns this clonotype: This could be a read error, since a much larger clone is one nucleotide away. The rearrangement links TRBV6-1 to TRBJ2-7, with D uncertain. CDR1 is MNHNS, CDR2 SASEGT, per germline. The CDR3 sequence is 10 residues long. Trimming pared 7 bases from V and 4 bases from J, leaving 5 bases between. The CDR3 loop reads CASIGYEQYF. As DNA, the CDR3 is TGTGCCAGCATAGGGTACGAGCAGTACTTC.

This clonotype has at least ten counts. The chain links TRBV29-1 to TRBJ2-5, with 10 bases matching TRBD1. The CDR3 spans 13 residues. The trim removed 4 bases at V and 5 bases at J, leaving 4 bases unmatched. Germline V gene sequence: CDR1 SQVTM, CDR2 ANQGSEA. The CDR3 region is CSVGQGARETQYF. The CDR3 DNA reads as TGCAGCGTTGGACAGGGGGCGAGGGAGACCCAGTACTTC.

This clonotype was picked up many times. The chain joins TRBV7-6 to TRBJ2-7; D uncertain. The CDR3 runs to 12 residues. Trimming took 4 bases from V and 4 from J, leaving 8 bases between them. Germline-derived CDR1 and CDR2 are SGHVS and FNYEAQ. The CDR3 loop is CASSSNGYEQYF. In nucleotides, the CDR3 is TGTGCCAGCAGCTCCAACGGGTACGAGCAGTACTTC. Complete variable domain (other parts from reference TRBV7-6 and TRBJ2-7): GAGVSQSPRYKVTKRGQDVALRCDPISGHVSLYWYRQALGQGPEFLTYFNYEAQQDKSGLPNDRFSAERPEGSISTLTIQRTEQRDSAMYRCASSSNGYEQYFGPGTRLTVT.

V is TRBV7-2 and J is TRBJ2-3; D uncertain. Trimming shortened V by 5 bases and J by 1 base, and 7 bases separated the two germline ends. In germline, CDR1 is SGHTA, CDR2 FQGNSA. The CDR3 contains 13 residues. The CDR3 DNA follows: TGTGCCAGCAGCCGGACCCGCACAGATACGCAGTATTTT. Translated: CASSRTRTDTQYF. Drawing the rest from reference TRBV7-2 and TRBJ2-3, the complete variable domain is GAGVSQSPSNKVTEKGKDVELRCDPISGHTALYWYRQSLGQGLEFLIYFQGNSAPDKSGLPSDRFSAERTGGSVSTLTIQRTQQEDSAVYLCASSRTRTDTQYFGPGTRLTVL.